The 30 T cell receptor beta chains given below trace back to one sample, sequenced in a study of cytomegalovirus exposure and HLA in healthy donors. The PCR made use of 60 Vbeta and 13 Jbeta primers. Clones were read by immunoSEQ multiplex PCR, and TCRdb kept only the in-frame ones, dropping some. The table lists about 210,000 clones. The sequenced sample was PBMCs. The source of these receptors is a woman aged 25 to 39 in good health and CMV-seropositive.

The chain couples TRBV11-2 to TRBJ2-2; D gene unclear. Deletions cut 5 bases from V and 3 bases from J, with 13 bases between. This CDR3 contains 15 residues. The germline V gene has CDR1 SGHAT and CDR2 FQNNGV. The CDR3 sequence: CASSLRVSDTGELFF. CDR3 bases: TGTGCCAGCAGCCTCCGCGTCTCCGACACCGGGGAGCTGTTTTTT.

V and J are TRBV6-5 and TRBJ1-2; no firm D call. This CDR3 region has 13 residues. The V gene's germline CDR1 is MNHEY and CDR2 SVGAGI. Between the trimmed V and J ends, which lost 6 bases and 8 bases, there was a span of 16 bases. The CDR3 bases are TGTGCCAGCAGCCAAGGGCTAGAGCGGGGCTACACCTTC. This gives the protein CASSQGLERGYTF.

V is TRBV29-1 and J is TRBJ2-7, with TRBD1 matching over 7 bases. The CDR3 runs 13 residues. Germline V CDR1 and CDR2: SQVTM, ANQGSEA. With V trimmed by 4 bases and J by 6 bases, 9 bases remained unmatched. CDR3 sequence reads: CSVAGQEYSEQYF. CDR3 DNA sequence: TGCAGCGTTGCTGGACAGGAATACTCCGAGCAGTACTTC.

J is TRBJ2-3 and V is TRBV6-5; 7 bases agree with TRBD2. CDR1 is MNHEY, CDR2 SVGAGI, per germline. With V trimmed by 5 bases and J by 6 bases, 11 bases remained unmatched. The CDR3 is 15 amino acids. CDR3 in DNA: TGTGCCAGCAGTCAACCGGGACTAAACCCGGATACGCAGTATTTT. Residues: CASSQPGLNPDTQYF.

The chain links TRBV6-6 to TRBJ1-2, with TRBD1 identical over 9 bases. CDR1 MNHNY and CDR2 SVGAGI come from the germline V gene (reference sequence). The CDR3 covers 14 residues. Trimming cost V 7 bases and J 7 bases; bases outside gene matches: 10. The CDR3 loop reads CASTPEGQGSGYTF. CDR3 nucleotides: TGTGCCAGCACCCCGGAAGGACAGGGGTCTGGCTACACCTTC.

The chain combines TRBV6-6 with TRBJ1-1; no clear D gene. Germline assignment: CDR1 MNHNY and CDR2 SVGAGI (reference sequence). CDR3 length: 13 residues. With 2 bases removed from V and 1 base from J, the gap between germline ends came to 5 bases. The CDR3 reads CASSYEGNTEAFF. CDR3 DNA sequence: TGTGCCAGCAGTTACGAGGGGAACACTGAAGCTTTCTTT.

The chain employs TRBV7-2 and TRBJ2-7; 8 bases line up with TRBD2. Germline CDR1 is SGHTA and CDR2 is FQGNSA. V lost 8 bases to trimming and J lost 2 bases; unmatched junction nucleotides: 5. The CDR3 consists of 13 residues. CDR3 DNA: TGTGCCAGCGGCTCGGGGGGGACCTACGAGCAGTACTTC. It translates to CASGSGGTYEQYF.

The V call is TRBV30, the J call TRBJ2-6; TRBD1 agrees at 10 bases. With 2 bases clipped from V and 0 bases from J, the junction kept 16 bases outside the gene matches. Per germline, CDR1 GTSNPN and CDR2 SVGIG (reference sequence). CDR3 length: 21 amino acids. The CDR3 DNA reads as TGTGCCTGGAGTCTATATCTGAAGGGACAGGGGTCTGGCTCTGGGGCCAACGTCCTGACTTTC. Translating it yields CAWSLYLKGQGSGSGANVLTF.

V is TRBV28 and J is TRBJ2-7, with D hard to call. The CDR3 totals 10 residues. CDR1 and CDR2 from the germline V gene are MDHEN and SYDVKM. Trimming removed 6 bases from V and 4 bases from J, with 4 bases in between. In DNA form, the CDR3 reads TGTGCCAGCAGCCAATACGAGCAGTACTTC. Translation: CASSQYEQYF.

The chain carries TRBV28 and TRBJ2-5; D unresolved. TRBJ2-7 matches the DNA end more closely, so the J call is doubtful. This CDR3 region has 12 residues. The germline CDR1 and CDR2 sequences are MDHEN and SYDVKM. CDR3 in amino acids: CASSLSPYEQYF. For the CDR3, the DNA is TGTGCCAGCAGTTTGTCCCCCTACGAGCAGTACTTC.

The J gene is TRBJ2-7, the V gene TRBV19; 9 nucleotides line up with TRBD2. CDR3 length equals 15 residues. The junction had 11 bases not matched to a gene; V was cut back by 5 bases and J by 6 bases. The germline V gene encodes CDR1 LNHDA and CDR2 SQIVND (reference sequence). The DNA for the CDR3 is TGTGCCAGTAGTCCTTTTCTAGCGGGACCTGGCGAGCAGTACTTC. Protein product: CASSPFLAGPGEQYF.

The CDR3 DNA reads TGTGCCAGCAAACGTGGGGGGATCTACGAGCAGTACTTC. Protein sequence: CASKRGGIYEQYF. The genes are TRBV7-2 and TRBJ2-7, with a weak D call TRBD2 (6 bases). The CDR3 is 13 amino acids. Trimming pared 7 bases from V and 3 bases from J, leaving 13 bases between. Germline V lookup: CDR1 SGHTA, CDR2 FQGNSA.

This chain uses TRBV7-2 with TRBJ2-7; 9 bases agree with TRBD2. Germline-derived CDR1 and CDR2 are SGHTA and FQGNSA. J gave up 6 bases and V 2 bases, and 8 bases lay outside the gene matches. The CDR3 loop spans 15 amino acids. CDR3: CASSLSAGGNSEQYF. The CDR3 DNA sequence: TGTGCCAGCAGCTTAAGCGCGGGAGGGAACTCCGAGCAGTACTTC.

The V call is TRBV10-1, the J call TRBJ2-1; D might be TRBD2 (5 bases). Germline V lookup: CDR1 WNHNN, CDR2 SYGVQD (reference sequence). V was clipped by 0 bases and J by 4 bases, with 10 bases between them. The CDR3 has 15 residues. The CDR3 region is CASSESRGIYNEQFF. The CDR3 nucleotides read TGCGCCAGCAGTGAGTCTCGAGGGATTTACAATGAGCAGTTCTTC.

The J gene is TRBJ1-2, the V gene TRBV6-6; D remains ambiguous. This CDR3 contains 13 residues. The germline V gene has CDR1 MNHNY and CDR2 SVGAGI (reference sequence). V was shortened by 7 bases and J by 3 bases, with 12 bases between the two germline ends. The CDR3 sequence is CASTILLHYGYTF. The CDR3 DNA sequence: TGTGCCAGCACCATACTCTTGCACTATGGCTACACCTTC.

The V gene is TRBV7-2, the J gene TRBJ1-2, with D hard to call. The V gene's germline CDR1 is SGHTA and CDR2 FQGNSA. Between the trimmed V and J ends, which lost 1 base and 3 bases, there was a span of 12 bases. The CDR3 is 15 amino acids. This CDR3 is CASSLGPQPDYGYTF. CDR3 DNA: TGTGCCAGCAGCTTAGGGCCGCAACCCGACTATGGCTACACCTTC.

The rearrangement links TRBV7-8 to TRBJ2-3; 13 nucleotides agree with TRBD2. This CDR3 has 18 residues. Germline CDR1 reads SGHVS; CDR2 reads FQNEAQ. V trimming: 4 bases; J trimming: 4 bases; junction bases outside the gene matches: 11. The chain's CDR3 is CASSSLAGGRPGSDTQYF. CDR3 sequence (DNA): TGTGCCAGCAGCTCACTAGCGGGGGGGCGGCCTGGATCAGATACGCAGTATTTT.

The chain couples TRBV12-5 to TRBJ2-7; 9 bases are a match to TRBD1. Germline V gene lookup returns CDR1 LGHNT and CDR2 FRNRAP. V lost 2 bases and J lost 3; bases outside the gene matches: 5. CDR3 length equals 15 residues. Here the CDR3 reads CASGLPPGQGYEQYF. The CDR3 DNA follows: TGTGCTAGTGGTTTGCCCCCGGGACAGGGCTACGAGCAGTACTTC.

The chain is built from TRBV5-1 and TRBJ2-2; the D gene is possibly TRBD1 (5 bases). From germline, CDR1 is SGHRS and CDR2 YFSETQ. This CDR3 region has 17 residues. V was clipped by 2 bases and J by 2 bases, with 16 bases between them. The CDR3 region has the DNA TGCGCCAGCAGCTTTTCTCCCCCGACAGACAACACCGGGGAGCTGTTTTTT. Protein product: CASSFSPPTDNTGELFF.

V usage is TRBV10-3 and J usage is TRBJ2-7, with D possibly TRBD1 on 6 matching bases. The germline gives CDR1 ENHRY, CDR2 SYGVKD. V lost 3 bases and J 0 bases, leaving 12 bases between the germline ends. The CDR3 spans 15 residues. This CDR3 is CAISDGAGASYEQYF. The CDR3 nucleotides read TGTGCCATCAGTGACGGGGCAGGGGCCTCCTACGAGCAGTACTTC.

The gene calls are TRBV2 and TRBJ2-2; unclear D gene. This CDR3 contains 12 residues. Trimming cost V 6 bases and J 4 bases, with 6 bases left between them. Germline V gives CDR1 SNHLY, CDR2 FYNNEI. CDR3 protein: CASRRFTGELFF. The CDR3 DNA follows: TGTGCCAGCAGGCGGTTCACCGGGGAGCTGTTTTTT.

The DNA for the CDR3 is TGCGCCAGCAGCCTGGACAGGGGCGGCTCACCCCTCCACTTT. As protein: CASSLDRGGSPLHF. V gene TRBV4-1 combines with J gene TRBJ1-6, with TRBD1 matching 9 bases. The ends lost 4 bases at V and 10 bases at J; junction bases unmatched: 5. CDR3 length: 14 residues. Germline V gene data show CDR1 as MGHRA and CDR2 as YSYEKL.

The rearrangement uses TRBV18 and TRBJ1-1; no clear D. Germline CDR1 reads KGHSH; CDR2 reads LQKENI. This CDR3 has 16 amino acids. The V gene lost 5 bases and the J gene lost 1 base, with 17 bases spanning the gap. The CDR3, as DNA: TGTGCCAGCTCATCGAGGATCGGCGGATCGAACACTGAAGCTTTCTTT. Translation gives CASSSRIGGSNTEAFF.

The chain uses TRBV28 and TRBJ1-5; weak D call: TRBD1 (5 bases). Trimming removed 5 bases from V and 2 bases from J, with 13 bases in between. This CDR3 is 15 amino acids long. Germline assignment: CDR1 MDHEN and CDR2 SYDVKM. The CDR3 DNA reads TGTGCCAGCAGTCCCGCAGGGACTGGCAATCAGCCCCAGCATTTT. Encoded protein: CASSPAGTGNQPQHF.

The DNA for the CDR3 is TGCAGTGCCCCAGGGTACGACGAGCAGTACTTC. It specifies CSAPGYDEQYF. This sequence joins TRBV20-1 and TRBJ2-7; tentatively, D is TRBD1 (5 bases). The CDR3 length is 11 residues. CDR1 is DFQATT, CDR2 SNEGSKA, per germline (reference sequence). The ends were cut back, 6 bases at V and 5 bases at J, with 11 bases in the middle.

The rearrangement uses TRBV19 and TRBJ1-1; D ambiguous. The CDR3 extends over 14 amino acids. Trimming removed 6 bases at V and 5 bases at J, with 16 bases between. The germline CDR1 and CDR2 sequences are LNHDA and SQIVND (reference sequence). CDR3: CASSQREGWTEAFF. The CDR3 bases are TGTGCCAGTAGCCAGAGGGAGGGTTGGACTGAAGCTTTCTTT.

The chain carries TRBV2 and TRBJ2-3; 11 positions match TRBD2. V lost 7 bases to trimming and J lost 0 bases; unmatched junction nucleotides: 6. The CDR3 extends over 16 amino acids. Per the germline V gene, CDR1 is SNHLY and CDR2 is FYNNEI. CDR3 nucleotides: TGTGCCAGCAAAATACTAGCGGGGGAAAGCACAGATACGCAGTATTTT. Translated, it gives CASKILAGESTDTQYF.

The chain combines TRBV9 with TRBJ1-6; 7 bases agree with TRBD1. The CDR3 covers 18 residues. Germline V gives CDR1 SGDLS, CDR2 YYNGEE. The trim removed 3 bases at V and 8 bases at J, leaving 17 bases unmatched. The DNA of the CDR3 is TGTGCCAGCAGCGCGGGGACAGTAGGGTATCGGGTGGATTCACCCCTCCACTTT. As protein: CASSAGTVGYRVDSPLHF.

CDR3 sequence (DNA): TGTGCCAGCTCACCCCGGGATGAGCAGTTCTTC. Its translation: CASSPRDEQFF. The chain recombines TRBV18 with TRBJ2-1; no clear D. Germline CDR1 is KGHSH and CDR2 is LQKENI. The ends were cut back, 3 bases at V and 8 bases at J, with 5 bases in the middle. This CDR3 is 11 amino acids long.

The V call is TRBV19, the J call TRBJ1-5, with 8 bases identical to TRBD1. Germline CDR1 reads LNHDA; CDR2 reads SQIVND (reference sequence). This CDR3 comprises 13 residues. Trimming removed 4 bases from V and 9 bases from J; junction bases left unmatched: 5. The CDR3: CASSTAGGAPQHF. CDR3 in DNA: TGTGCCAGTAGTACCGCAGGGGGCGCGCCCCAGCATTTT.